A selection of T cell receptor beta chains follows, all from one sample in a study of blood T cell repertoires in COVID-19. Sequencing was performed with immunoSEQ multiplex PCR; in TCRdb, only in-frame clones are kept and a portion is missing. The repertoire consists of 300,000 to 400,000 clones, with about 91% occurring once and the leading ten covering 1.5% to 2%. The specimen sequenced was peripheral blood. The receptors here all came from a young woman with COVID-19, enrolled during active disease. Both conserved end residues are part of each CDR3. A D gene is named only where the DNA matches it firmly. Not all rows give a size; the values are once, few, many and, for expanded clones, a class.

clone_size	v_call	d_call	j_call	cdr3_aa	cdr3_nt
NA	TRBV2	TRBD2	TRBJ2-4	CASSAGTSGGIKNIQYF	TGTGCCAGCAGCGCGGGGACTAGCGGGGGGATTAAGAACATTCAGTACTTC
NA	TRBV4-2	NA	TRBJ2-1	CASSQDLSGDEQFF	TGTGCCAGCAGCCAAGATTTGTCCGGAGACGAGCAGTTCTTC
NA	TRBV5-1	NA	TRBJ1-1	CASSLGNRDAVTEAFF	TGCGCCAGCAGCTTGGGGAACAGGGATGCGGTCACTGAAGCTTTCTTT
NA	TRBV7-2	NA	TRBJ2-5	CASSLGAGKGETQYF	TGTGCCAGCAGCTTAGGGGCGGGGAAGGGGGAGACCCAGTACTTC
NA	TRBV28	NA	TRBJ1-2	CASREPGGLNYGYTF	TGTGCCAGCCGCGAGCCCGGGGGGCTCAACTATGGCTACACCTTC
NA	TRBV7-6	NA	TRBJ1-2	CASSLAAGSTSYTF	TGTGCCAGCAGCTTAGCGGCAGGGTCAACTAGCTACACCTTC
NA	TRBV29-1	NA	TRBJ1-1	CSAYMNTEAFF	TGCAGCGCCTATATGAACACTGAAGCTTTCTTT
NA	TRBV6-5	NA	TRBJ1-5	CASNQAFNQPQHF	TGTGCCAGCAATCAGGCCTTCAATCAGCCCCAGCATTTT
NA	TRBV6-6	TRBD1	TRBJ2-7	CASSYLEGQAYEQYF	TGTGCCAGCAGTTACCTCGAGGGACAGGCCTACGAGCAGTACTTC
NA	TRBV2	NA	TRBJ1-5	CASGEVGAVNQPQHF	TGTGCCAGCGGAGAAGTAGGGGCAGTCAATCAGCCCCAGCATTTT
NA	TRBV29-1	NA	TRBJ2-3	CSVESADTDTQYF	TGCAGCGTTGAATCGGCGGACACAGATACGCAGTATTTT
NA	TRBV9	NA	TRBJ2-1	CASSVGRGYNEQFF	TGTGCCAGCAGCGTAGGTCGGGGGTACAATGAGCAGTTCTTC
NA	TRBV7-9	NA	TRBJ2-2	CASSYRVGELFF	TGTGCCAGCAGCTACAGGGTTGGGGAGCTGTTTTTT
once	TRBV7-9	NA	TRBJ1-2	CASSQTDLPIYGYTF	TGTGCCAGCAGCCAAACCGACTTGCCCATCTATGGCTACACCTTC
NA	TRBV7-9	NA	TRBJ2-3	CASTPGGAGDTQYF	TGTGCCAGCACCCCGGGGGGCGCTGGAGATACGCAGTATTTT
NA	TRBV5-6	NA	TRBJ1-6	CASSFPGGNSPLHF	TGTGCCAGCAGCTTCCCGGGTGGTAATTCACCCCTCCACTTT
NA	TRBV2	NA	TRBJ1-1	CASIPRDINTEAFF	TGTGCCAGCATTCCCAGGGATATTAACACTGAAGCTTTCTTT
NA	TRBV29-1	NA	TRBJ2-4	CSVEDVGGSLAKNIQYF	TGCAGCGTTGAAGATGTCGGAGGGTCTCTAGCCAAAAACATTCAGTACTTC
NA	TRBV6-2/TRBV6-3	TRBD1	TRBJ1-5	CASSLNDPGGRQPQHF	TGTGCCAGCAGCCTAAACGACCCAGGGGGCCGTCAGCCCCAGCATTTT
NA	TRBV24-1	TRBD1	TRBJ2-1	CATSDRTGQVNNEQFF	TGTGCCACCAGTGACCGAACGGGACAGGTTAACAATGAGCAGTTCTTC
NA	TRBV11-3	TRBD2	TRBJ2-1	CASSSYARASGGVSYNEQFF	TGTGCCAGCAGCTCCTACGCGAGGGCTAGCGGGGGGGTCTCCTACAATGAGCAGTTCTTC
NA	TRBV5-1	NA	TRBJ1-2	CASSTPAGPGYTF	TGCGCCAGCAGCACGCCGGCAGGGCCCGGCTACACCTTC
NA	TRBV2	TRBD1	TRBJ1-5	CASSGQGGNQPQHF	TGTGCCAGCAGTGGACAGGGCGGCAATCAGCCCCAGCATTTT
NA	TRBV5-6	TRBD1	TRBJ1-2	CASSLPGGGYGYTF	TGTGCCAGCAGCTTGCCAGGGGGCGGCTATGGCTACACCTTC
NA	TRBV11-2	TRBD1	TRBJ2-6	CASSQPGQTTGANVLTF	TGTGCCAGCAGCCAACCGGGACAGACTACTGGGGCCAACGTCCTGACTTTC
NA	TRBV3-1/TRBV3-2	TRBD2	TRBJ2-3	CASSQVAGGRDTQYF	TGTGCCAGCAGCCAAGTCGCGGGGGGAAGAGATACGCAGTATTTT
once	TRBV27	NA	TRBJ1-1	CASSLSPERSTEAFF	TGTGCCAGCAGTTTATCCCCAGAGCGGAGCACTGAAGCTTTCTTT
NA	TRBV3-1/TRBV3-2	NA	TRBJ1-3	CASSRRGAGNTIYF	TGTGCCAGCAGTCGGAGGGGTGCTGGAAACACCATATATTTT
NA	TRBV27	TRBD1	TRBJ1-6	CASSFLGQGDSPLHF	TGTGCCAGCAGTTTCCTCGGACAGGGCGATTCACCCCTCCACTTT
NA	TRBV4-3	TRBD2	TRBJ2-1	CASSQDLSGAPFNEQFF	TGCGCCAGCAGCCAAGATCTGAGCGGGGCGCCTTTCAATGAGCAGTTCTTC
NA	TRBV9	TRBD2	TRBJ2-7	CASSVSSGAKVYEQYF	TGTGCCAGCAGCGTAAGTAGCGGGGCAAAGGTCTACGAGCAGTACTTC
NA	TRBV5-6	TRBD1	TRBJ1-3	CASSSQGISGNTIYF	TGTGCCAGCAGCTCACAGGGGATCTCTGGAAACACCATATATTTT
NA	TRBV28	TRBD1	TRBJ1-4	CASKTGGQEKLFF	TGTGCCAGCAAGACAGGGGGCCAAGAAAAACTGTTTTTT
NA	TRBV18	TRBD2	TRBJ2-1	CASSPPTSREQFF	TGTGCCAGCTCACCCCCGACTAGCAGGGAGCAGTTCTTC
NA	TRBV10-3	TRBD2	TRBJ2-7	CAISGGDSYEQYF	TGTGCCATCAGCGGGGGGGATTCCTACGAGCAGTACTTC
once	TRBV21-1	NA	TRBJ2-1	CASSKINPPSGGDNEQFF	TGTGCCAGCAGCAAAATAAACCCTCCTAGCGGGGGGGACAATGAGCAGTTCTTC
NA	TRBV5-1	NA	TRBJ2-5	CASSLDYWETQYF	TGCGCCAGCAGCTTGGACTATTGGGAGACCCAGTACTTC
NA	TRBV6-1	NA	TRBJ2-3	CASSEQVGTDTQYF	TGTGCCAGCAGTGAACAGGTCGGCACAGATACGCAGTATTTT
few	TRBV2	NA	TRBJ1-2	CASSDGGAVYGYTF	TGTGCCAGCAGTGATGGGGGGGCTGTCTATGGCTACACCTTC